The subject of this entry is one T cell receptor beta chain. Its antigen is still unknown. TCRdb reprocessed the 5' RACE reads via MiXCR and lists one record per CDR3 protein. This table has about 320,000 distinct CDR3 sequences, 14% appearing once. This entry belongs to a study of T-cell memory formation after mild COVID-19. Broader study findings: Researchers report contracting CD4+ clones mostly in CM and EM, with CD8+ clones in EMRA.

CDR1 and CDR2 (germline): LGHNA, YSLEER. CDR3 length equals 15 residues. Trimming removed 1 base at V and 1 base at J, with 8 bases between. The TCR comes from a man aged 18 to 30 who had mild COVID-19 (a few samples of this study predate the infection). Cell type and time point are not known. V and J are TRBV4-3 and TRBJ2-4; maybe TRBD2 (6 bases). Sequenced: PBMCs or a T cell subset sorted from them (not recorded which). The CDR3 is CASSQGRAAKNIQYF. In DNA, the CDR3 is TGCGCCAGCAGCCAAGGGAGGGCGGCCAAAAACATTCAGTACTTC.